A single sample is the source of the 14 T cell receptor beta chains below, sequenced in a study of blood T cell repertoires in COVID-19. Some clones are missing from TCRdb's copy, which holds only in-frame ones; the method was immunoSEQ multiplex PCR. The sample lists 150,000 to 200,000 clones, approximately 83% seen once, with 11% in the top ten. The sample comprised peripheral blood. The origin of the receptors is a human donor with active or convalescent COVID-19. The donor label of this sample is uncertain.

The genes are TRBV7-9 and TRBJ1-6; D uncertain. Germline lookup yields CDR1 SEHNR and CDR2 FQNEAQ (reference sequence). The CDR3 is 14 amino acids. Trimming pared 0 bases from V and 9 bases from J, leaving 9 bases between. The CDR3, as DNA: TGTGCCAGCAGCTTAGCATCTGAGCTTTCACCCCTCCACTTT. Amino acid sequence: CASSLASELSPLHF.

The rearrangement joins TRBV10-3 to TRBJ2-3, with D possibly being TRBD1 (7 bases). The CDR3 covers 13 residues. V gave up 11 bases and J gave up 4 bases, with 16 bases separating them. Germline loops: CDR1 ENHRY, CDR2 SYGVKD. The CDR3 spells CALQGGLSDTQYF. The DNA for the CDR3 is TGTGCCCTTCAGGGGGGATTATCAGATACGCAGTATTTT.

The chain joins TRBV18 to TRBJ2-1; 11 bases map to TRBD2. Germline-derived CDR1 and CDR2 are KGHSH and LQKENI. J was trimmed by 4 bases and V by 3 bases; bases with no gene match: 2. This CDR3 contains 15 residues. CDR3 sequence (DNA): TGTGCCAGCTCACCCGGGACTAGCGGTTACAATGAGCAGTTCTTC. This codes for CASSPGTSGYNEQFF.

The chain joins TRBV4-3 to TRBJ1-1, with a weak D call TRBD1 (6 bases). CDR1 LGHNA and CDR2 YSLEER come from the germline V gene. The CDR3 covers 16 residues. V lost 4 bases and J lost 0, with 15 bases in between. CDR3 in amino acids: CASSPSSGALNTEAFF. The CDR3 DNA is TGCGCCAGCAGCCCCTCCTCAGGGGCCTTGAACACTGAAGCTTTCTTT.

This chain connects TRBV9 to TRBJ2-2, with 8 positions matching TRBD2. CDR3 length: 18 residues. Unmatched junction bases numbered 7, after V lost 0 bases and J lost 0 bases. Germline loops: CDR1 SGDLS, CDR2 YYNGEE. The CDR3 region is CASSVVPAGAANTGELFF. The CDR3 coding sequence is TGTGCCAGCAGCGTAGTTCCAGCGGGGGCCGCGAACACCGGGGAGCTGTTTTTT.

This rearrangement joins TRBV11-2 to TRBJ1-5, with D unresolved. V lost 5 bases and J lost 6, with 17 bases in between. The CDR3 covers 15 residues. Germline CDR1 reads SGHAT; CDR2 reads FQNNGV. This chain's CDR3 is CASSKISGFGQPQHF. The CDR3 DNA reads TGTGCCAGCAGCAAGATCTCGGGGTTTGGTCAGCCCCAGCATTTT.

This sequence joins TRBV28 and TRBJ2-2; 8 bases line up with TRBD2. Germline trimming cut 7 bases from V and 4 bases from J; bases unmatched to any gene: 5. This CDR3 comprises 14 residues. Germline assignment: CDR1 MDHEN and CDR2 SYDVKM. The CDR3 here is CASTRGAGTGELFF. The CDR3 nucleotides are TGTGCCAGCACGCGGGGGGCGGGCACCGGGGAGCTGTTTTTT.

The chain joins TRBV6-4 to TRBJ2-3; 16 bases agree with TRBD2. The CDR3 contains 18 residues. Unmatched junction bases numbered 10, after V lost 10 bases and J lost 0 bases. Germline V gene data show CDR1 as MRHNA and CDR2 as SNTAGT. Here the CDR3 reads CATLGLAGGTSSTDTQYF. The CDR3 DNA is TGTGCCACATTGGGACTAGCGGGAGGGACCTCTAGCACAGATACGCAGTATTTT.

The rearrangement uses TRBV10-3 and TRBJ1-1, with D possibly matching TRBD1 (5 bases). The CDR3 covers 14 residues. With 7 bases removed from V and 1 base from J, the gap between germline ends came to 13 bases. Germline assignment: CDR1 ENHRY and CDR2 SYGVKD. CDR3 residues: CAITPGRANTEAFF. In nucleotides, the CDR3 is TGTGCCATCACTCCCGGCAGGGCGAACACTGAAGCTTTCTTT.

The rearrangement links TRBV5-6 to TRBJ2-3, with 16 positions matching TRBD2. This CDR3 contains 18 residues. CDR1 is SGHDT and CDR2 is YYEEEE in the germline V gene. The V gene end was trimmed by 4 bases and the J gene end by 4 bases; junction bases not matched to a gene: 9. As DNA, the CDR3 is TGTGCCAGCAGCACCCCCGGGACTAGCGGGAGGGTGGCAGATACGCAGTATTTT. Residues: CASSTPGTSGRVADTQYF.

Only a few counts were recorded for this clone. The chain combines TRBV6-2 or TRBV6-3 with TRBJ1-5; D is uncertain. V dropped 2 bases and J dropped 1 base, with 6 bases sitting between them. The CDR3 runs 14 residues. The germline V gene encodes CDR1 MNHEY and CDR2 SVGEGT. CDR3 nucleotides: TGTGCCAGCAGTTACGGCAGGAGCAATCAGCCCCAGCATTTT. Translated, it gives CASSYGRSNQPQHF.

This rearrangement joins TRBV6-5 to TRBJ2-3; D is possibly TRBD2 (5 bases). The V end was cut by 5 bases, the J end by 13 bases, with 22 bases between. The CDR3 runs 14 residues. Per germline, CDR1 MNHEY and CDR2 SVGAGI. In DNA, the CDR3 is TGTGCCAGCAGTCCTAGCCCCACTTCAGCCGCGGAGTATTTT. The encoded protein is CASSPSPTSAAEYF.

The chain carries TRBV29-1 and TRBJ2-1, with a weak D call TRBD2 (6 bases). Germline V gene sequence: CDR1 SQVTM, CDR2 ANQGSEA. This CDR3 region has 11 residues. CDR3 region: CAASVYNEQFF. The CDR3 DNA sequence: TGCGCGGCTAGCGTTTACAATGAGCAGTTCTTC.

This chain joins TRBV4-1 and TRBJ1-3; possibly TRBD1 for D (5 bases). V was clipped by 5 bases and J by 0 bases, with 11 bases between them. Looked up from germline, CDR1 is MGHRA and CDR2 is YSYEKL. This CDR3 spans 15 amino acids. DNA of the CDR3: TGCGCCAGCAGCGGCGAAAGGGGCTCTGGAAACACCATATATTTT. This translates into CASSGERGSGNTIYF.